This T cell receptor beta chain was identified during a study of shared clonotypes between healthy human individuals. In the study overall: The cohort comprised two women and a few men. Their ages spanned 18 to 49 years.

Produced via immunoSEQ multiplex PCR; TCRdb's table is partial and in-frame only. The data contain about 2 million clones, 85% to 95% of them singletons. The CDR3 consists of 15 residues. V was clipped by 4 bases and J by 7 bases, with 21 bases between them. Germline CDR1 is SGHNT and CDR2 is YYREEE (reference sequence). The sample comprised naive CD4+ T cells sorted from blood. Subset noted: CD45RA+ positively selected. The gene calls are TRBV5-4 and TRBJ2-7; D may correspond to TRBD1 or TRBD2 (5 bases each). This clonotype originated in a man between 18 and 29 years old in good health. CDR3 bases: TGTGCCAGCAGCGCGCCGGGACGAAGCCTACGAGAGCAGTACTTC. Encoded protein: CASSAPGRSLREQYF.